A single sample gave rise to the 4 T cell receptor beta chains below, sequenced in a study of cytomegalovirus exposure and HLA in healthy donors. Vbeta (60) and Jbeta (13) primers were used in the PCR. The repertoire was sequenced with immunoSEQ multiplex PCR; TCRdb's copy has only in-frame clones and lacks some. The sample holds approximately 180,000 clones, around 81% seen once. The sample taken for sequencing was PBMCs. The receptors were gathered from a woman in her 30s in good health and CMV-seronegative.

The CDR3 DNA follows: TGTGCCAGCAGCTTGGCCCCACACAGCGACAGCCGAACTGAAGCTTTCTTT. Translation: CASSLAPHSDSRTEAFF. The chain joins TRBV5-8 to TRBJ1-1; D might be TRBD1 (5 bases). The CDR3 totals 17 residues. The germline V and J ends were trimmed by 0 bases and 5 bases, with 20 bases remaining between them. Germline CDR1 reads SGHTS; CDR2 reads YDEGEE.

V gene TRBV2 combines with J gene TRBJ2-3; 10 positions agree with TRBD2. CDR3 length: 14 amino acids. The germline CDR1 and CDR2 sequences are SNHLY and FYNNEI. V lost 5 bases, J lost 6 bases, and 5 bases stayed unmatched. The DNA of the CDR3 is TGTGCCAGCAGTAGCGGGGGGGCGGGGGATACGCAGTATTTT. It is translated as CASSSGGAGDTQYF. The whole variable domain, filled in from reference TRBV2 and TRBJ2-3, reads EPEVTQTPSHQVTQMGQEVILRCVPISNHLYFYWYRQILGQKVEFLVSFYNNEISEKSEIFDDQFSVERPDGSNFTLKIRSTKLEDSAMYFCASSSGGAGDTQYFGPGTRLTVL.

The CDR3, as DNA: TGTGCCAGCAGCTTGGTCGGCGGGACCTCTTCCCGAAAAGCTTTCTTT. Amino acids: CASSLVGGTSSRKAFF. J is TRBJ1-1 and V is TRBV5-6; D possibly corresponds to TRBD1 (5 bases). Germline CDR1 and CDR2: SGHDT and YYEEEE. Between the trimmed V and J ends, which lost 0 bases and 9 bases, there was a span of 21 bases. This CDR3 contains 16 residues.

The chain links TRBV6-6 to TRBJ1-5, with D unresolved. The CDR3 is 14 amino acids. Germline CDR1 and CDR2: MNHNY and SVGAGI (reference sequence). Trimming pared 2 bases from V and 4 bases from J, leaving 9 bases between. CDR3 protein: CASSYGRDNQPQHF. CDR3 in DNA: TGTGCCAGCAGTTACGGGCGCGATAATCAGCCCCAGCATTTT.